This TCR beta chain was identified in a study of cytomegalovirus exposure and HLA in healthy donors. Study results and caveats: In terms of immune exposure information, only CMV serostatus was available. The presence/absence work took it that sequencing depth was about the same across donors.

With regard to this clone: What it recognizes is unknown.

Trimming removed 3 bases at V and 0 bases at J, with 14 bases between. Germline V gives CDR1 LNHNV, CDR2 YYDKDF (reference sequence). This CDR3 comprises 17 residues. A multiplex PCR was run with 60 Vbeta primers and 13 Jbeta primers. Using immunoSEQ multiplex PCR, the repertoire was profiled, and TCRdb retains in-frame clones only, with some absent. The sample features under 250,000 clones, with roughly 1.2% in its top ten. The sequenced sample was PBMCs. The chain carries TRBV15 and TRBJ1-4; possible D gene TRBD1, 5 bases. The TCR originated in a girl aged 2 to 10 in good health and CMV-seropositive. This CDR3 reads CATSSPHDSPTNEKLFF. CDR3 nucleotide sequence: TGTGCCACCAGCAGTCCCCACGACAGTCCAACTAATGAAAAACTGTTTTTT.